The text below deals with one TCR beta chain. The clone's antigen remains unknown. No per-base quality is available; no much larger clone lies one base away. The data were taken from a study of CD8+ T cells in alopecia areata (dated by TCRdb to about 2018). Turning to the overall study: Treated patients were enrolled in an open-label pilot trial of oral tofacitinib, 5 to 10 mg twice daily, for moderate-to-severe alopecia areata. Patients stayed on tofacitinib for 6 to 18 months and then had 6 months of follow-up off drug so that delayed response and recurrence could be assessed. The SALT score, which quantifies the percentage of affected scalp surface area, was used to measure disease severity in treated patients. The study used high-throughput TCRbeta sequencing to examine T cell clonal expansion in alopecia areata, in both the C3H/HeJ mouse model and human patients. In humans, TCRbeta sequencing was performed on scalp tissue and on sorted CD4+ and CD8+ peripheral blood T cells from healthy controls and from patients with patchy or totalis/universalis alopecia areata. Patients on tofacitinib were biopsied at baseline and after 4 and 24 weeks of treatment, and several of the patients also had a later scalp biopsy. Scalp clonality was compared among normal scalp (n=4), patchy alopecia areata scalp (n=8), and alopecia totalis/universalis scalp (n=8). RNA was obtained with the PAXgene miRNA kit for fixed scalp, the miRNeasy kit for PBMCs, and the RNeasy kit for mouse skin. TCRbeta CDR3 regions were amplified by immunoSEQ multiplex PCR with 35 Vbeta forward and 13 Jbeta reverse primers. Overall study results and their limits: Many expanded lesional clones were found to persist in scalp and blood during tofacitinib treatment, and relapse after treatment cessation may be partly explained by this persistence. Higher clonality and more expanded CD8+ clones were observed in lesional scalp than in normal scalp, particularly in alopecia totalis/universalis, a finding suggestive of antigenic drive. Scalp TCR repertoire analysis is complicated because resident alphabeta T cells in normal human skin are also sequenced, whereas mouse skin is dominated by gammadelta T cells. TCR sequences shared between patients were less clear than in mice, possibly partly because of HLA diversity in the patient population. Tofacitinib significantly decreased scalp clonality and the number of expanded CD8+ clones among the top 100 scalp clones. The treated cohort was small, with a single nonresponder, so links between baseline CD8+ expansion and response need larger studies.

The time point label of this sample denotes: 24 weeks on oral tofacitinib. What the treatment or condition label conveys for this sample: oral pan-JAK inhibitor, 5-10 mg twice daily. From alopecia areata patients, peripheral blood was collected along with lesional scalp punch biopsies. After PBMCs were isolated by density centrifugation and stained for CD3, CD4 and CD8, a FACSAria was used to sort CD4+ and CD8+ T cells. Libraries were made using the immunoSEQ multiplex PCR assay. For TCR sequencing, RNA was extracted from every sample and reverse transcribed into cDNA to serve as template. First-strand cDNA was synthesized with SuperScript III using a 2:1 mix of oligo-dT and random hexamers. A synthetic immune receptor repertoire was used to measure amplification bias, and any remaining bias was corrected computationally. On the authors' methods: After raw reads were preprocessed to remove errors, the CDR3 was defined following IMGT conventions as running from the conserved cysteine to phenylalanine. Clonality was computed by normalizing Shannon entropy by log2 of the number of productive unique TCRs and subtracting the result from 1. Scalp TCRbeta sequences were cross-referenced with sorted blood CD4 and CD8 repertoires so that the CD4 or CD8 identity of scalp clones could be inferred. Imported from immuneACCESS, the table was reduced by TCRdb to in-frame sequences with V and J called. These copies leave out some clones; in studies compared against another copy, an unresolved V gene accounts for under half, and the cause of the remainder is not known. V, J and clone size are taken as reported in that table, and D and trimming were inferred from the DNA itself. In all, the sample holds some 44,000 clones, and over 85% of those were seen once. The ten largest clonotypes hold approximately 19% of the sample.

The source was CD8+ T cells sorted from blood, collected at week 24, from a patient treated with tofacitinib. The clonotype was recovered from a human donor with alopecia areata.

The CDR3 reads as follows: CASSPLRDSPYNEQFF. The DNA sequence follows: TGTGCCAGCAGTCCCCTGAGGGACAGTCCCTACAATGAGCAGTTCTTC. The chain is made from TRBV6-6 and TRBJ2-1; 7 nucleotides in the junction match TRBD1. The CDR3, from cysteine to phenylalanine, totals 16 residues. Only the CDR3 part of the read is kept: 48 bases, read in frame from the first base. Germline trimming: 5 bases from V, 2 bases from J; junction bases outside gene matches: 9. The germline V gene (reference sequence) provides CDR1 MNHNY and CDR2 SVGAGI.